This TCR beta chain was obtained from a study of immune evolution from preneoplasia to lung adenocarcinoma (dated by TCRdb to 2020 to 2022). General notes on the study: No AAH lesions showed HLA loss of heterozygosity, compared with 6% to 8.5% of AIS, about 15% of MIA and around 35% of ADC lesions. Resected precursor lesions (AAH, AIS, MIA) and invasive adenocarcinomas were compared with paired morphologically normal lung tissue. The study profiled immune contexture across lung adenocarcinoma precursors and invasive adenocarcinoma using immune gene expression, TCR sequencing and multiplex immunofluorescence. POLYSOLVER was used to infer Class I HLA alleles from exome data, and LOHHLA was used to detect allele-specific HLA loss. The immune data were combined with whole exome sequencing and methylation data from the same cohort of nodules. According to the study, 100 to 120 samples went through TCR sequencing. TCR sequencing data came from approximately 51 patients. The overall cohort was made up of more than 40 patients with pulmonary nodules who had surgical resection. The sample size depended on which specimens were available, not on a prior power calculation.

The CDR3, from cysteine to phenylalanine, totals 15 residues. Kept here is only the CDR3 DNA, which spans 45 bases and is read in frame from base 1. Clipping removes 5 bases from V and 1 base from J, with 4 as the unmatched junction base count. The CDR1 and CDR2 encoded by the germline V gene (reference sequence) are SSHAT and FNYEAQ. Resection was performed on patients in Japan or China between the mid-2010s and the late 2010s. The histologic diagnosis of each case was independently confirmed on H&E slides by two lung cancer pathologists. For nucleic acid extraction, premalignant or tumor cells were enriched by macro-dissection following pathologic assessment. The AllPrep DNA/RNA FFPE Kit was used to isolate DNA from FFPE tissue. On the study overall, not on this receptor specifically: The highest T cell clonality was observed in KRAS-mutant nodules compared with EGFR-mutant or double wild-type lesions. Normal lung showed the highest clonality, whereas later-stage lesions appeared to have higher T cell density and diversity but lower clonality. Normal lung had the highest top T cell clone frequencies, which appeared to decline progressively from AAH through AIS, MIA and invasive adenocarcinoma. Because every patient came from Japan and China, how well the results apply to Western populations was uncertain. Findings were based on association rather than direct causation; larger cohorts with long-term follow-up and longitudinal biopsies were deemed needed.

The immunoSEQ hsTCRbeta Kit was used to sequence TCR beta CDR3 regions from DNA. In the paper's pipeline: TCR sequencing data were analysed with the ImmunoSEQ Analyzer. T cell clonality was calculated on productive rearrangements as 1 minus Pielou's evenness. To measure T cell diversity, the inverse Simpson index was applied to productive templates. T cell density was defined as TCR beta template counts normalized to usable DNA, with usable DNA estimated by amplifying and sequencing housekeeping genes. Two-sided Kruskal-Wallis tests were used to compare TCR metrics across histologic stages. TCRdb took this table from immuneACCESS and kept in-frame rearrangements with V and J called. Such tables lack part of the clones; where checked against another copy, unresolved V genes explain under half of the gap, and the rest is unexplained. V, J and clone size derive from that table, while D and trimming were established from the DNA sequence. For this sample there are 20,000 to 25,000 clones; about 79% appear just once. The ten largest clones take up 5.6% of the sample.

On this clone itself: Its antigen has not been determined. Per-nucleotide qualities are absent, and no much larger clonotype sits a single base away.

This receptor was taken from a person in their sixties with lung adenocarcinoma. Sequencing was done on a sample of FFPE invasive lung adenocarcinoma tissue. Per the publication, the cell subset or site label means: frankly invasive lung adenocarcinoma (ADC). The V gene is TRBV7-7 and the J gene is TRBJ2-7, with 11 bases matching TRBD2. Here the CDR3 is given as CASSDTSGGSYEQYF. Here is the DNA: TGTGCCAGCAGCGACACTAGCGGGGGATCCTACGAGCAGTACTTC.